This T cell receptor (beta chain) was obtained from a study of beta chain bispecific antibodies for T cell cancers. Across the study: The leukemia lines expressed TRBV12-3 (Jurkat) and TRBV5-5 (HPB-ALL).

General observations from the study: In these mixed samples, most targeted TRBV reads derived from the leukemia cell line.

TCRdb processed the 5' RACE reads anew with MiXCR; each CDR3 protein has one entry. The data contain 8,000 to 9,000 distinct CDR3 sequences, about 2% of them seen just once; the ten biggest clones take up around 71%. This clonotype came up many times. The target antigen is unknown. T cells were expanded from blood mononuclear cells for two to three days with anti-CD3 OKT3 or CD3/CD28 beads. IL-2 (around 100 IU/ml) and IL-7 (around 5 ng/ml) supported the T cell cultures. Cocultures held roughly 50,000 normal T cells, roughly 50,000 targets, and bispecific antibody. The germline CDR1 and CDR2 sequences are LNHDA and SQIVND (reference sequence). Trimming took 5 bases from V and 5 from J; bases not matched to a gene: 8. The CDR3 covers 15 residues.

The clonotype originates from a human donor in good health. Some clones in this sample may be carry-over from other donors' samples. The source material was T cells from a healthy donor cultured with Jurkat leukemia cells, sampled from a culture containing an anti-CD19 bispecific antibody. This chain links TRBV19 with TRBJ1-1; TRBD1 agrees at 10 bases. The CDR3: CASSPRDRGVTEAFF. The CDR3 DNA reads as TGTGCCAGTAGTCCCCGGGACAGGGGAGTAACTGAAGCTTTCTTT.